This T cell receptor beta chain emerged from a study of blood T cell repertoires in COVID-19. V shed 4 bases and J shed 2 bases, with 13 bases lying between them. CDR1 and CDR2 (germline): SGHNT, YYREEE (reference sequence). This CDR3 is built from 16 residues. Sequencing used immunoSEQ multiplex PCR; TCRdb keeps in-frame clones, though not all of them. Among about 220,000 clones listed, more than 85% were seen once. Sequences were obtained from peripheral blood. This sequence was found in a man between 35 and 55 years old with active or convalescent COVID-19. The V and J genes are TRBV5-4 and TRBJ2-6, with D possibly being TRBD2 (5 bases). CDR3 amino acids: CASSLTYGTGANVLTF. In nucleotides, the CDR3 is TGTGCCAGCAGCCTTACCTACGGGACTGGGGCCAACGTCCTGACTTTC. The full variable domain, in which reference TRBV5-4 and TRBJ2-6 provide the parts outside the CDR3, is ETGVTQSPTHLIKTRGQQVTLRCSSQSGHNTVSWYQQALGQGPQFIFQYYREEENGRGNFPPRFSGLQFPNYSSELNVNALELDDSALYLCASSLTYGTGANVLTFGAGSRLTVL.